The sample holds a few counts of the clone carrying this TCR beta chain. The CDR3 totals 14 residues. Germline CDR1 and CDR2: DFQATT and SNEGSKA (reference sequence). V shed 0 bases and J shed 2 bases, with 8 bases lying between them. TCRdb independently ran MiXCR on the RT-PCR reads; one entry per CDR3 protein. The sample holds around 850,000 distinct CDR3 sequences, about 18% seen once. The data were obtained in a study of response to subunit inactivated influenza vaccine. Sequences were derived from PBMCs from blood, sampled roughly 5 days after vaccination. The TCR comes from a man in his forties or fifties who received an inactivated influenza vaccine. The chain uses TRBV20-1 and TRBJ1-5; D not resolved. Here the CDR3 reads CSARELKGNQPQHF. The CDR3 nucleotides are TGCAGTGCTAGAGAGTTAAAGGGCAATCAGCCCCAGCATTTT.